This is a list of T cell receptor beta chains from one sample in a study of blood T cells in healthy people across ages. TCRdb independently ran MiXCR on the 5' RACE reads; one entry per CDR3 protein. The table shows approximately 490,000 distinct CDR3 sequences, with approximately 25% occurring only once. The same sample was also studied in work on T cells of mothers and their children.

The sample comprised blood. The receptors here all came from a boy between 10 and 17 years old in good health. CDR3s include the opening cysteine and the closing phenylalanine or tryptophan. D genes are given only for firm matches. Clone sizes are given selectively: once, few, many, or a class where the clone is expanded.

clone_size,v_call,j_call,d_call,cdr3_nt,cdr3_aa
NA,TRBV28,TRBJ1-2,NA,TGTGCCAGCAGTTCCCACTATGGCTACACCTTC,CASSSHYGYTF
few,TRBV18,TRBJ2-5,TRBD2,TGTGCCAGCTCACCACAGGCCCTGGGGGGGGTGAGAACAGAGACCCAGTACTTC,CASSPQALGGVRTETQYF
few,TRBV3-1,TRBJ2-4,TRBD2,TGTGCCAGCAGCCCCTCCGGACTAGCGGGAAGGGACATTCAGTACTTC,CASSPSGLAGRDIQYF
NA,TRBV28,TRBJ2-4,TRBD2,TGTGCCAGCACCCTCACCCGGGGGAGGGCCCCCTTTATAGCCAAAAACATTCAGTACTTC,CASTLTRGRAPFIAKNIQYF
NA,TRBV12-3/TRBV12-4,TRBJ1-1,NA,TGTGCCAGCAGTTTAGGTCTGGGAGCTTTCTTT,CASSLGLGAFF
few,TRBV4-1,TRBJ2-1,NA,TGCGCCAGCAGCCAAAGGGGGTTTGGTTTCGATGAGCAGTTCTTC,CASSQRGFGFDEQFF
few,TRBV4-3,TRBJ1-2,TRBD1,TGCGCCAGCAGCCCCTCGACAGGGTCGAGCTATGGCTACACCTTC,CASSPSTGSSYGYTF
few,TRBV12-3/TRBV12-4,TRBJ1-5,TRBD1,TGTGCCAGCAGTTTAGGGACAGGGTTGCTTCAGCCCCAGCATTTT,CASSLGTGLLQPQHF
few,TRBV29-1,TRBJ2-7,NA,TGCAGCGTTGACGGAGGGTCCGAGCAGTACTTC,CSVDGGSEQYF
NA,TRBV5-1,TRBJ2-7,TRBD1,TGCGCCAGCAGTTCTTTCACCGGGACAGGGAGCTCCTACGAGCAGTACTTC,CASSSFTGTGSSYEQYF
few,TRBV5-1,TRBJ2-3,TRBD2,TGCGCCAGCGGGCTAGCGGAACCCCCAGATACGCAGTATTTT,CASGLAEPPDTQYF
few,TRBV27,TRBJ1-1,TRBD1,TGTGCCAGCACCCTGGACAGGGTAGTCGCTGAAGCTTTCTTT,CASTLDRVVAEAFF
few,TRBV2,TRBJ2-7,TRBD1,TGTGCCAGCCTAGGGGGACAGGGGTACGAGCAGTACTTC,CASLGGQGYEQYF
NA,TRBV7-8,TRBJ2-1,NA,TGTGCCAGCAGCTCGAAAAATGAGCAGTTCTTC,CASSSKNEQFF
few,TRBV7-2,TRBJ1-1,NA,TGTGCCAGCAGCTTAAAGACTGAAGCTTTCTTT,CASSLKTEAFF
NA,TRBV27,TRBJ2-7,NA,TGTGCCAGCACGGACGGTTACGAGCAGTACTTC,CASTDGYEQYF
few,TRBV28,TRBJ2-5,TRBD2,TGTGCCAGCAGCGGGGGGCTAGCGGGAGGTCCCGAGACCCAGTACTTC,CASSGGLAGGPETQYF
NA,TRBV28,TRBJ2-7,NA,TGTGCCAGCAGTTTACTATTCGGCTCCTCCTACGAGCAGTACTTC,CASSLLFGSSYEQYF
NA,TRBV7-2,TRBJ2-5,TRBD2,TGTGCCAGCAGCTTAGTGGCTATAGCGGGCGGAGAGACCCAGTACTTC,CASSLVAIAGGETQYF
NA,TRBV5-6,TRBJ1-4,NA,TGTGCCAGCAGCCTGGGGGTAGACAAACTGCGGGAAAAACTGTTTTTT,CASSLGVDKLREKLFF
NA,TRBV12-5,TRBJ1-1,NA,TGTGCTGGTGGACCTTCAGGGGTGCCTGAAGCTTTCTTT,CAGGPSGVPEAFF
few,TRBV12-3/TRBV12-4,TRBJ2-1,NA,TGTGCCAGCAGTTACTCGGGGGAGAGTGAGCAGTTCTTC,CASSYSGESEQFF
few,TRBV18,TRBJ2-5,NA,TGTGCCAGCTCACTTGTCTCCCTGGAGACCCAGTACTTC,CASSLVSLETQYF
NA,TRBV20-1,TRBJ2-5,TRBD2,TGCAGTGCTCAGTTAGCGGGGGCCCAGGCGGCCCAGTACTTC,CSAQLAGAQAAQYF
NA,TRBV6-6,TRBJ1-6,TRBD1,TGTGCCAGCAGTTACAAGGACAGGGGTAATTCACCCCTCCACTTT,CASSYKDRGNSPLHF
few,TRBV14,TRBJ2-3,NA,TGTGCCAGCAGCCCAAGATTGGGGACAAGGCTCACAGATACGCAGTATTTT,CASSPRLGTRLTDTQYF
NA,TRBV5-1,TRBJ2-5,TRBD1,TGCGCCAGCAGCCCTTGGACAGGGGTGCCTCAAGAGACCCAGTACTTC,CASSPWTGVPQETQYF
few,TRBV6-1,TRBJ2-7,NA,TGTGCCAGCACCCTCAGGAGCTCCTACGAGCAGTACTTC,CASTLRSSYEQYF
few,TRBV20-1,TRBJ2-1,NA,TGCAGTGCCCGGACTCGGAGCTCCTACAATGAGCAGTTCTTC,CSARTRSSYNEQFF